A selection of T cell receptor beta chains follows, all from one sample in a study of blood T cell repertoires in COVID-19. The assay was immunoSEQ multiplex PCR, and TCRdb's table has in-frame clones only and misses some. The repertoire holds 45,000 to 65,000 clones, with 75% to 85% as singletons. Source material: peripheral blood. The receptors derive from a man between 35 and 55 years old with acute or convalescent COVID-19. CDR3s include the opening cysteine and the closing phenylalanine or tryptophan. D genes are given only for firm matches. Not every row has a clone size; where given, it reads once, few, many or a size class.

CDR3 protein: CASSFGQDYEQYF
CDR3 DNA: TGTGCCAGCAGTTTTGGACAGGACTACGAGCAGTACTTC
V gene: TRBV6-5
J gene: TRBJ2-7
clone size: NA
D gene: TRBD1

CDR3 protein: CASSLLGGSLRETQYF
CDR3 DNA: TGTGCCAGCAGCTTGTTGGGGGGGTCCTTAAGAGAGACCCAGTACTTC
V gene: TRBV7-7
J gene: TRBJ2-5
clone size: NA
D gene: TRBD2

CDR3 protein: CASSPGVSYEQYF
CDR3 DNA: TGTGCCAGCTCACCAGGAGTTTCCTACGAGCAGTACTTC
V gene: TRBV18
J gene: TRBJ2-7
clone size: NA
D gene: NA

CDR3 protein: CASSLGLPDRNTEAFF
CDR3 DNA: TGTGCCAGCAGCTTGGGACTGCCAGACAGGAACACTGAAGCTTTCTTT
V gene: TRBV5-4
J gene: TRBJ1-1
clone size: NA
D gene: NA

CDR3 protein: CASSLDYRDRDF
CDR3 DNA: TGTGCCAGCAGCTTGGATTACCGGGACAGGGATTTT
V gene: TRBV5-6
J gene: TRBJ1-4
clone size: NA
D gene: TRBD1

CDR3 protein: CASDTGVSEAFF
CDR3 DNA: TGTGCCAGCGATACAGGGGTTTCTGAAGCTTTCTTT
V gene: TRBV6-5
J gene: TRBJ1-1
clone size: NA
D gene: TRBD1

CDR3 protein: CASSSSSTDTQYF
CDR3 DNA: TGTGCCAGCAGCTCGTCGTCCACAGATACGCAGTATTTT
V gene: TRBV5-6
J gene: TRBJ2-3
clone size: NA
D gene: NA

CDR3 protein: CASSPSDREETQYF
CDR3 DNA: TGTGCCAGCAGCCCGTCGGACAGGGAAGAGACCCAGTACTTC
V gene: TRBV4-2
J gene: TRBJ2-5
clone size: NA
D gene: TRBD1

CDR3 protein: CASSSQTGDSPLHF
CDR3 DNA: TGCGCCAGCAGCTCCCAAACGGGTGATTCACCCCTCCACTTT
V gene: TRBV5-1
J gene: TRBJ1-6
clone size: NA
D gene: NA

CDR3 protein: CASSPQGIAGGLGTDTQYF
CDR3 DNA: TGTGCCAGCTCACCACAGGGAATAGCGGGGGGCCTCGGCACAGATACGCAGTATTTT
V gene: TRBV18
J gene: TRBJ2-3
clone size: NA
D gene: TRBD2

CDR3 protein: CASTLASTGELFF
CDR3 DNA: TGTGCCAGCACCTTAGCTTCGACCGGGGAGCTGTTTTTT
V gene: TRBV11-2
J gene: TRBJ2-2
clone size: NA
D gene: NA

CDR3 protein: CASSLGLAGPQETQYF
CDR3 DNA: TGTGCCAGCAGCTTAGGACTAGCGGGACCTCAAGAGACCCAGTACTTC
V gene: TRBV7-7
J gene: TRBJ2-5
clone size: once
D gene: TRBD2

CDR3 protein: CASSQADRASFSPLHF
CDR3 DNA: TGTGCCAGCAGCCAAGCGGACAGGGCAAGTTTTTCACCCCTCCACTTT
V gene: TRBV14
J gene: TRBJ1-6
clone size: few
D gene: TRBD1

CDR3 protein: CSASGLALSYNEQFF
CDR3 DNA: TGCAGTGCTAGTGGACTAGCGCTCTCCTACAATGAGCAGTTCTTC
V gene: TRBV20-1
J gene: TRBJ2-1
clone size: once
D gene: TRBD2

CDR3 protein: CASRGRGNQPQHF
CDR3 DNA: TGTGCCAGTCGGGGGAGAGGGAATCAGCCCCAGCATTTT
V gene: TRBV6-5
J gene: TRBJ1-5
clone size: NA
D gene: NA

CDR3 protein: CASSRGYWIEQFF
CDR3 DNA: TGTGCCAGCAGTAGGGGTTACTGGATCGAGCAGTTCTTC
V gene: TRBV3-1/TRBV3-2
J gene: TRBJ2-1
clone size: NA
D gene: NA

CDR3 protein: CASSDRVGNQPQHF
CDR3 DNA: TGTGCCAGCAGTGACAGGGTTGGCAATCAGCCCCAGCATTTT
V gene: TRBV2
J gene: TRBJ1-5
clone size: NA
D gene: NA

CDR3 protein: CASSQRDRGDEQFF
CDR3 DNA: TGTGCCAGCAGCCAAAGGGACAGGGGGGATGAGCAGTTCTTC
V gene: TRBV4-2
J gene: TRBJ2-1
clone size: few
D gene: TRBD1

CDR3 protein: CASSFLGYTF
CDR3 DNA: TGTGCCAGCAGTTTCCTTGGCTACACCTTC
V gene: TRBV12-3/TRBV12-4
J gene: TRBJ1-2
clone size: NA
D gene: NA

CDR3 protein: CASSVGTGGVRKLFF
CDR3 DNA: TGTGCCAGTAGTGTCGGGACAGGGGGCGTACGGAAACTGTTTTTT
V gene: TRBV19
J gene: TRBJ1-4
clone size: NA
D gene: TRBD1

CDR3 protein: CASSKLRANEQFF
CDR3 DNA: TGTGCCAGCTCCAAGCTCAGGGCGAATGAGCAGTTCTTC
V gene: TRBV3-1/TRBV3-2
J gene: TRBJ2-1
clone size: NA
D gene: NA

CDR3 protein: CASSLGVGKETQYF
CDR3 DNA: TGTGCCAGCAGCTTAGGCGTCGGTAAAGAGACCCAGTACTTC
V gene: TRBV7-6
J gene: TRBJ2-5
clone size: NA
D gene: NA

CDR3 protein: CATSDLYGGNEQFF
CDR3 DNA: TGTGCCACCAGTGACTTGTACGGGGGGAATGAGCAGTTCTTC
V gene: TRBV24-1
J gene: TRBJ2-1
clone size: NA
D gene: TRBD2

CDR3 protein: CASSLQVQGYTF
CDR3 DNA: TGTGCCAGCTCCCTACAGGTTCAAGGCTACACCTTC
V gene: TRBV18
J gene: TRBJ1-2
clone size: few
D gene: NA

CDR3 protein: CASSWGQAGDTQYF
CDR3 DNA: TGTGCCAGCAGCTGGGGACAGGCGGGCGATACGCAGTATTTT
V gene: TRBV3-1/TRBV3-2
J gene: TRBJ2-3
clone size: NA
D gene: TRBD1

CDR3 protein: CASSRRGRLEAFF
CDR3 DNA: TGTGCCAGCAGTCGCCGAGGGCGTCTTGAAGCTTTCTTT
V gene: TRBV12-3/TRBV12-4
J gene: TRBJ1-1
clone size: NA
D gene: NA

CDR3 protein: CASSSQGDTEAFF
CDR3 DNA: TGTGCCAGCTCATCCCAGGGGGATACTGAAGCTTTCTTT
V gene: TRBV18
J gene: TRBJ1-1
clone size: NA
D gene: TRBD1

CDR3 protein: CASSPSRDNEQFF
CDR3 DNA: TGTGCCAGCAGTCCTTCTCGGGACAATGAGCAGTTCTTC
V gene: TRBV7-8
J gene: TRBJ2-1
clone size: NA
D gene: NA

CDR3 protein: CASTKRGQQETQYF
CDR3 DNA: TGTGCCAGCACCAAGCGGGGGCAACAAGAGACCCAGTACTTC
V gene: TRBV2
J gene: TRBJ2-5
clone size: NA
D gene: TRBD2

CDR3 protein: CATSDHEREYTGELFF
CDR3 DNA: TGTGCCACCAGTGACCATGAGCGGGAGTACACCGGGGAGCTGTTTTTT
V gene: TRBV24-1
J gene: TRBJ2-2
clone size: NA
D gene: TRBD2

CDR3 protein: CASSKSPPSSSAAISEQFF
CDR3 DNA: TGTGCCAGCAGTAAATCCCCGCCCTCTAGCTCGGCGGCCATCAGCGAGCAGTTCTTC
V gene: TRBV2
J gene: TRBJ2-1
clone size: NA
D gene: NA

CDR3 protein: CASSTNFDQPQHF
CDR3 DNA: TGTGCCAGCTCAACTAATTTTGATCAGCCCCAGCATTTT
V gene: TRBV18
J gene: TRBJ1-5
clone size: NA
D gene: NA

CDR3 protein: CASRPPVKENQPQHF
CDR3 DNA: TGTGCCAGCAGACCACCGGTGAAGGAGAATCAGCCCCAGCATTTT
V gene: TRBV6-6
J gene: TRBJ1-5
clone size: once
D gene: NA

CDR3 protein: CASSLETPGYGYTF
CDR3 DNA: TGTGCCAGCAGCCTAGAGACCCCTGGGTATGGCTACACCTTC
V gene: TRBV6-5
J gene: TRBJ1-2
clone size: NA
D gene: NA

CDR3 protein: CASSKTGLDYNEQFF
CDR3 DNA: TGTGCCAGCAGCAAAACTGGTCTAGACTACAATGAGCAGTTCTTC
V gene: TRBV7-9
J gene: TRBJ2-1
clone size: NA
D gene: NA

CDR3 protein: CASTAGDYGYTF
CDR3 DNA: TGTGCCAGTACGGCAGGGGACTATGGCTACACCTTC
V gene: TRBV19
J gene: TRBJ1-2
clone size: NA
D gene: NA

CDR3 protein: CASSLEGSSYEQYF
CDR3 DNA: TGTGCCAGCAGCTTAGAAGGGAGCTCCTACGAGCAGTACTTC
V gene: TRBV7-9
J gene: TRBJ2-7
clone size: NA
D gene: NA

CDR3 protein: CASRLDRGGKQPQHF
CDR3 DNA: TGTGCCAGCAGACTCGACAGGGGGGGAAAGCAGCCCCAGCATTTT
V gene: TRBV2
J gene: TRBJ1-5
clone size: NA
D gene: TRBD1

CDR3 protein: CASIDRGGGNTEAFF
CDR3 DNA: TGTGCCAGCATCGACAGGGGGGGAGGGAACACTGAAGCTTTCTTT
V gene: TRBV6-5
J gene: TRBJ1-1
clone size: NA
D gene: TRBD1

CDR3 protein: CASSPKYRDMNTEAFF
CDR3 DNA: TGTGCCAGCTCACCTAAGTACCGTGACATGAACACTGAAGCTTTCTTT
V gene: TRBV18
J gene: TRBJ1-1
clone size: NA
D gene: NA

CDR3 protein: CASSLQGPVTNEKLFF
CDR3 DNA: TGTGCCAGCAGCCTCCAGGGGCCCGTGACTAATGAAAAACTGTTTTTT
V gene: TRBV7-2
J gene: TRBJ1-4
clone size: NA
D gene: NA

CDR3 protein: CASSPRGNNEQFF
CDR3 DNA: TGTGCCAGCAGCCCGAGGGGGAACAATGAGCAGTTCTTC
V gene: TRBV7-9
J gene: TRBJ2-1
clone size: NA
D gene: NA

CDR3 protein: CASSRQLGAEAFF
CDR3 DNA: TGTGCCAGCAGTCGGCAGTTGGGCGCTGAAGCTTTCTTT
V gene: TRBV2
J gene: TRBJ1-1
clone size: NA
D gene: NA

CDR3 protein: CASSRTGVEQYF
CDR3 DNA: TGTGCCAGCAGCCGAACAGGGGTCGAGCAGTACTTC
V gene: TRBV5-6
J gene: TRBJ2-7
clone size: NA
D gene: TRBD1

CDR3 protein: CASSLSGGTNEKLFF
CDR3 DNA: TGTGCCAGCAGTTTAAGCGGGGGAACTAATGAAAAACTGTTTTTT
V gene: TRBV27
J gene: TRBJ1-4
clone size: NA
D gene: NA

CDR3 protein: CASSLVREGSKLFF
CDR3 DNA: TGTGCCAGCAGCTTAGTGAGGGAGGGGTCAAAACTGTTTTTT
V gene: TRBV7-9
J gene: TRBJ1-4
clone size: NA
D gene: NA

CDR3 protein: CASSRQGVNTEAFF
CDR3 DNA: TGTGCCAGCTCACGGCAGGGGGTGAACACTGAAGCTTTCTTT
V gene: TRBV18
J gene: TRBJ1-1
clone size: NA
D gene: TRBD1

CDR3 protein: CASSDGGTLAKNIQYF
CDR3 DNA: TGTGCCAGCAGTGACGGGGGGACCCTAGCCAAAAACATTCAGTACTTC
V gene: TRBV2
J gene: TRBJ2-4
clone size: NA
D gene: TRBD2

CDR3 protein: CASGLRTGDIYGYTF
CDR3 DNA: TGTGCTAGTGGTTTGCGGACAGGGGATATCTATGGCTACACCTTC
V gene: TRBV12-5
J gene: TRBJ1-2
clone size: NA
D gene: TRBD1

CDR3 protein: CASSFRQVQETQYF
CDR3 DNA: TGTGCCAGCAGTTTTCGGCAGGTGCAAGAGACCCAGTACTTC
V gene: TRBV28
J gene: TRBJ2-5
clone size: NA
D gene: NA

CDR3 protein: CASSLRASGMGEQYF
CDR3 DNA: TGTGCCAGCAGCCTCAGGGCTAGCGGGATGGGCGAGCAGTACTTC
V gene: TRBV3-1/TRBV3-2
J gene: TRBJ2-7
clone size: few
D gene: TRBD2